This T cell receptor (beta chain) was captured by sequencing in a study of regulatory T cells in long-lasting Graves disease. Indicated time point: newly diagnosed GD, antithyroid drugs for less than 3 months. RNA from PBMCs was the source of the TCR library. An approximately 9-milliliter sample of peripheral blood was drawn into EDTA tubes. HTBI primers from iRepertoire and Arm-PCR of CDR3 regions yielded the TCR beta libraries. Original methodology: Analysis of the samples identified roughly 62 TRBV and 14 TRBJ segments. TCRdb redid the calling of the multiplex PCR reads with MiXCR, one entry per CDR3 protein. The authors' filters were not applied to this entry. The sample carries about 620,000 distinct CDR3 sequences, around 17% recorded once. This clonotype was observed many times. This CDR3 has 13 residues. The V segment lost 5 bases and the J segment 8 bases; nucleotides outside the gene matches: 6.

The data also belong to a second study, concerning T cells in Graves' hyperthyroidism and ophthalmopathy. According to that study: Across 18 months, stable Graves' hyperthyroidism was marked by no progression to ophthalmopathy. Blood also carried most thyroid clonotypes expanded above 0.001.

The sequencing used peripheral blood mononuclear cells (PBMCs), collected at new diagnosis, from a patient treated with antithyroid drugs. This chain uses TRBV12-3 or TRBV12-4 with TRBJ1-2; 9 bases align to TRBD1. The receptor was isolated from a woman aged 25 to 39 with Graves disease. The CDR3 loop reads CASSRTGVVGYTF. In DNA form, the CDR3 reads TGTGCCAGCAGTCGGACAGGGGTGGTAGGCTACACCTTC.